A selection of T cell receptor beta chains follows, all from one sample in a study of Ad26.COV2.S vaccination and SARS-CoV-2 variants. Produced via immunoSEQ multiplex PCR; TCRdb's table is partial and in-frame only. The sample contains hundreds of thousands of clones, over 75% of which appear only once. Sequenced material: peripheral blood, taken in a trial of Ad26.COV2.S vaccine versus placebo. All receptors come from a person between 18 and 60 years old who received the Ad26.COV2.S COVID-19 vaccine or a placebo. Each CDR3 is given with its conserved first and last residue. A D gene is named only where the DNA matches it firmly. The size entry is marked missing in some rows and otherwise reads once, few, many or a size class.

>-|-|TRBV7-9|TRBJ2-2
TGTGCCAGCTGTATATTGCCCGGGGAGCTGTTTTTT
CASCILPGELFF
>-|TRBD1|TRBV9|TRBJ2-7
TGTGCCAGCAGCGTAGCTCCTGGGACAGAATACGAGCAGTACTTC
CASSVAPGTEYEQYF
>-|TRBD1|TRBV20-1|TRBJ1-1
TGCAGTGCCCTCCGACAGGGGGCAGCTTTCTTT
CSALRQGAAFF
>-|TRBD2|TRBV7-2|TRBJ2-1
TGTGCCAGCAGGGTAGCGGGAGGAAGTAATGAGCAGTTCTTC
CASRVAGGSNEQFF
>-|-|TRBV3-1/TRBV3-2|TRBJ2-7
TGTGCCAGCAGCCTCCTACGGGGCGTAACCTACGAGCAGTACTTC
CASSLLRGVTYEQYF
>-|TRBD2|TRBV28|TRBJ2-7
TGTGCCAGCAGTCTCAGACTAGCATCTCCCTACGAGCAGTACTTC
CASSLRLASPYEQYF
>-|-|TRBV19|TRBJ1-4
TGTGCCAGTAGTATTCGGGGGGCTAATGAAAAACTGTTTTTT
CASSIRGANEKLFF
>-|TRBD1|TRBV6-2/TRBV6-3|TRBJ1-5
TGTGCCAGCAGTGGGACAGGGCTTCAGCCCCAGCATTTT
CASSGTGLQPQHF
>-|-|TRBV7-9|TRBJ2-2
TGTGCCAGCAGCCTTCATACCGGGGAGCTGTTTTTT
CASSLHTGELFF
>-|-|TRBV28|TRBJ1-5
TGTGCCAGCAGACCTGGACAGCTTTATCAGCCCCAGCATTTT
CASRPGQLYQPQHF
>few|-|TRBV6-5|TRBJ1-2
TGTGCCAGCACACAGGGTGACGGCTACACCTTC
CASTQGDGYTF
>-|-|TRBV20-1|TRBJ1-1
TGCAGTGCTAGTGGGATTACGAACACTGAAGCTTTCTTT
CSASGITNTEAFF
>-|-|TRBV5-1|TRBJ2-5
TGCGCCAGCAGCTTGGGGGACCTCAGAGGGCGAGAGACCCAGTACTTC
CASSLGDLRGRETQYF
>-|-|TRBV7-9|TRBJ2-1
TGTGCCAGCAGCTGGCTAGGGGATAATGAGCAGTTCTTC
CASSWLGDNEQFF
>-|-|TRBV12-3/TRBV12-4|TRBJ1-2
TGTGCCAGCAGTTCAGACGGCCGCAATGGCTACACCTTC
CASSSDGRNGYTF
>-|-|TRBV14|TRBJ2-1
TGTGCCAGCAGCCAAGGGTCCTGGATCTCCTACAATGAGCAGTTCTTC
CASSQGSWISYNEQFF
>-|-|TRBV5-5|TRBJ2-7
TGTGCCAGCAGCTTGGGGCAGGGGGGCTACGAGCAGTACTTC
CASSLGQGGYEQYF
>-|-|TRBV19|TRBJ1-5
TGTGCCAGTACCCCTGGGCCTTATCAGCCCCAGCATTTT
CASTPGPYQPQHF
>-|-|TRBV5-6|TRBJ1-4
TGTGCCAGCAGCTTACAGGTGGCGGGTGAAAAACTGTTTTTT
CASSLQVAGEKLFF
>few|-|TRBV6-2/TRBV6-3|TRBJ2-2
TGTGCCAGCAGCCCTAGGGGCGGGACCCTCCTCCAGGACACCGGGGAGCTGTTTTTT
CASSPRGGTLLQDTGELFF
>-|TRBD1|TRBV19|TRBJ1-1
TGTGCCAGTAGTATCTTACAGGGGGCGTGGAACACTGAAGCTTTCTTT
CASSILQGAWNTEAFF
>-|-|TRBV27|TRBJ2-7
TGTGCCAGCAGTTTATCTTCCCGGGCCTACGAGCAGTACTTC
CASSLSSRAYEQYF
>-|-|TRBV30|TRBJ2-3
TGTGCCCGTTTAGCGGTTAGCACAGATACGCAGTATTTT
CARLAVSTDTQYF
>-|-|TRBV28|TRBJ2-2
TGTGCCAGCAGTTCAGCCGGGACTGCGAACACCGGGGAGCTGTTTTTT
CASSSAGTANTGELFF
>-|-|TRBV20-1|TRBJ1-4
TGCAGTGCTAGTGAGTCCCGCCGGGATGAAAAACTGTTTTTT
CSASESRRDEKLFF
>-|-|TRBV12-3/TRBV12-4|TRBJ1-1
TGTGCCAGCAGGACAATAAGAGAAGCTTTCTTT
CASRTIREAFF
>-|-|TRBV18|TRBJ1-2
TGTGCCAGCTCACCACGGGCAGTAAGCTATGGCTACACCTTC
CASSPRAVSYGYTF
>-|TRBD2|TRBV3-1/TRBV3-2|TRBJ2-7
TGTGCCAGCAGCCAAGGTAACAGCGGGAGTGCCTACTTC
CASSQGNSGSAYF
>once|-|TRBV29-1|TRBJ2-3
TGCAGCGTGGGGACAAGCACCTTGACAGATACGCAGTATTTT
CSVGTSTLTDTQYF
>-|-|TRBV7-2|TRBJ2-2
TGTGCCAGCAGCTACCGCGGTGGTAGCGGATACACCGGGGAGCTGTTTTTT
CASSYRGGSGYTGELFF
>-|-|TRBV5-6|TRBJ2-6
TGTGCCAGCAGCTTGTTTGGTTCTGGGGCCAACGTCCTGACTTTC
CASSLFGSGANVLTF
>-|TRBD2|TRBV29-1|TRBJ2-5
TGCAGCGTTGAGGACGGGGGGGAGACCCAGTACTTC
CSVEDGGETQYF
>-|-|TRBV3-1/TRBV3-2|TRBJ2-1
TGTGCCAGCAGCCACTCTCTTGAGCAGTTCTTC
CASSHSLEQFF
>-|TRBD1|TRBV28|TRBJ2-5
TGTGCCAGCAGTTTTGTACAGGGGGCGGGGGAGACCCAGTACTTC
CASSFVQGAGETQYF
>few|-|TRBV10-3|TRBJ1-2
TGTGCCATCAGTGAGTCCGGGACGGACTATGGCTACACCTTC
CAISESGTDYGYTF
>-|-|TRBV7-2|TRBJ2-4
TGTGCCAGCAGCTTAGCGCGAAGTCAGCTAGCCAAAAACATTCAGTACTTC
CASSLARSQLAKNIQYF
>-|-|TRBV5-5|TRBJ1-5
TGTGCCAGCAGCTTGGCAGGGGCCTTCAATCAGCCCCAGCATTTT
CASSLAGAFNQPQHF
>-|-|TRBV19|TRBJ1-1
TGTGCCAGTAAGGGCCTTAACACTGAAGCTTTCTTT
CASKGLNTEAFF
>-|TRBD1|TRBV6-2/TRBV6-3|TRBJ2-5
TGTGCCAGCAGTTACGGGACAGGGTGGAAGACCCAGTACTTC
CASSYGTGWKTQYF
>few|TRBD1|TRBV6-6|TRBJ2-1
TGTGCCAGCAGTTACAAGGGGGCTGAGCAGTTCTTC
CASSYKGAEQFF
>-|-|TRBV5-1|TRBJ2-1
TGCGCCAGCAGCTTGGCCCTTGGGCCACTCGGGTACAATGAGCAGTTCTTC
CASSLALGPLGYNEQFF
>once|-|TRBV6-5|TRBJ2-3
TGTGCCAGCAGCAAGCGGGTTAGCACAGATACGCAGTATTTT
CASSKRVSTDTQYF
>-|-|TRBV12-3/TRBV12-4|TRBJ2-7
TGTGCCAGCAGTTTAAAACTCCTCAACGAGCAGTACTTC
CASSLKLLNEQYF
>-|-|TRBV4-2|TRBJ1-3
TGTGCCAGCAGCCAAGAAACTCAGGGGTCGTCCTCTGGAAACACCATATATTTT
CASSQETQGSSSGNTIYF
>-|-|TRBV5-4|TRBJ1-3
TGTGCCAGCAGCCCGGGACACTCTGGAAACACCATATATTTT
CASSPGHSGNTIYF
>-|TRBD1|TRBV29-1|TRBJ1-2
TGCAGCGTTGGGGTACCGGGACAGGGGGATTTTTACTATGGCTACACCTTC
CSVGVPGQGDFYYGYTF
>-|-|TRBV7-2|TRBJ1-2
TGTGCCAGCAGCCTCGGGAGTTGGGACTATGGCTACACCTTC
CASSLGSWDYGYTF
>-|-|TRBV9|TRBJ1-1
TGTGCCAGCAGCGTTGGGTGGAACACTGAAGCTTTCTTT
CASSVGWNTEAFF
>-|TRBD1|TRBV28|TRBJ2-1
TGTGCCAGCACGGGACAGGTCCCCTACAATGAGCAGTTCTTC
CASTGQVPYNEQFF
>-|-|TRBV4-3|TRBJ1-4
TGCGCCAGCAGCCAAGCGTCCGCGGCGTTTGAAAAACTGTTTTTT
CASSQASAAFEKLFF
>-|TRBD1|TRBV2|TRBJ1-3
TGTGCCAGCAGTGAAGAGGGGGCAAGTGGAAACACCATATATTTT
CASSEEGASGNTIYF
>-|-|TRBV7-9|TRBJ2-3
TGTGCCAGCAGCTTAACCACCACAGATACGCAGTATTTT
CASSLTTTDTQYF
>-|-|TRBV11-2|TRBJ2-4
TGTGCCAGCAGCTTAGAGGCCAAACAGTACTTC
CASSLEAKQYF
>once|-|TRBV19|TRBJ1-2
TGTGCCAGTAGTATAGACCGGGATGGCTACACCTTC
CASSIDRDGYTF
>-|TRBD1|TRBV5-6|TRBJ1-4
TGTGCCAGCAGCATCCGGACAGGGTATAATGAAAAACTGTTTTTT
CASSIRTGYNEKLFF
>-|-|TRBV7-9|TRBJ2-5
TGTGCCAGCAGCTATCTGTCGGGGGTGGAGACCCAGTACTTC
CASSYLSGVETQYF
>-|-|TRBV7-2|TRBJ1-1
TGTGCCAGCAGCTTAGACAGAAAGAACACTGAAGCTTTCTTT
CASSLDRKNTEAFF
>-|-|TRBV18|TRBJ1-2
TGTGCCAGCTCACCAACAGAGGAGTATGGCTACACCTTC
CASSPTEEYGYTF
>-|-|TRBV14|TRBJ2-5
TGTGCCAGCAGCCAAGATTTCCCAAATCAAGAGACCCAGTACTTC
CASSQDFPNQETQYF